The source of this T cell receptor (beta chain) is a study of cytomegalovirus exposure and HLA in healthy donors. It was with 60 Vbeta and 13 Jbeta primers that the PCR ran. Sequenced by immunoSEQ multiplex PCR; TCRdb stores in-frame clones only, minus some. The table records 100,000 to 150,000 clones, around 80% of them present only once. Germline CDR1 and CDR2: MNHNS and SASEGT. V shed 7 bases, J shed 5 bases, and the junction held 8 bases outside the gene matches. This CDR3 spans 13 amino acids. The rearrangement uses TRBV6-1 and TRBJ2-7, with TRBD1 matching 7 bases. Material for sequencing was PBMCs. This clonotype originated in a boy aged 2 to 10 in good health and CMV-seronegative. CDR3 loop: CASNDRVDNEQYV. In DNA form, the CDR3 reads TGTGCCAGCAACGACAGGGTTGACAACGAGCAGTACGTC.